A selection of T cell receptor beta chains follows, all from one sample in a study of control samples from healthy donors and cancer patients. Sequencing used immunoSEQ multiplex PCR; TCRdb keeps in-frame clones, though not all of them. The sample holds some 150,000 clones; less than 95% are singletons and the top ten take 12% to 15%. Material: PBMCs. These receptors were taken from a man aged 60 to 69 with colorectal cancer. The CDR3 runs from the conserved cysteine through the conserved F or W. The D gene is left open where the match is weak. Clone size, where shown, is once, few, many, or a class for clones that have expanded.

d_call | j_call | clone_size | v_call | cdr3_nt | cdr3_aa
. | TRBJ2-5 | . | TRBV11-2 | TGTGCCAGCAGCGTCCAAGAGACCCAGTACTTC | CASSVQETQYF
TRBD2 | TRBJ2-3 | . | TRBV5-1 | TGCGCCAGCAGGGGGGGGACCCAGCCCACAGATACGCAGTATTTT | CASRGGTQPTDTQYF
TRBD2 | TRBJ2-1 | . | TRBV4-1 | TGCGCCAGCAGCCAAGGCCTGGCGCGGGGGAGCTCCTACAATGAGCAGTTCTTC | CASSQGLARGSSYNEQFF
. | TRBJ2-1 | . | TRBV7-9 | TGTGCCAGCAGCTTAGGGGGGTCCTACAATGAGCAGTTCTTC | CASSLGGSYNEQFF
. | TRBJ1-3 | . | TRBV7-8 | TGTGCCAGCAGCTTAGTGCCTAGCTCTGGAAACACCATATATTTT | CASSLVPSSGNTIYF
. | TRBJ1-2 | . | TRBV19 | TGTGCCAGTAGTATCGGCAGGGTTTATGGCTACACCTTC | CASSIGRVYGYTF
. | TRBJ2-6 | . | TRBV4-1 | TGCGCCAGCAGCCAAAATCATGCAGGGGACTACTCTGGGGCCAACGTCCTGACTTTC | CASSQNHAGDYSGANVLTF
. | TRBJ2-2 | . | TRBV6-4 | TGTGCCAGCAGTGACTGGGTCTACGGCACCGGGGAGCTGTTTTTT | CASSDWVYGTGELFF
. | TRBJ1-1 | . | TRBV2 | TGTGCCAGCAGTGAATGGGGGACTGAAGCTTTCTTT | CASSEWGTEAFF
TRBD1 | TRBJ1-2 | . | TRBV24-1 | TGTGCCACCCCAACTTGGACAGGGGCTAAAGAACCCTATGGCTACACCTTC | CATPTWTGAKEPYGYTF
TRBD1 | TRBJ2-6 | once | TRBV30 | TGTGCCTGTGACAGGGGCGTTCCTGGGGCCAACGTCCTGACTTTC | CACDRGVPGANVLTF
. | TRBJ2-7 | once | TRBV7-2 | TGTGCCAGCAGCTTAGGCACCTTGGTAGACGAGCAGTACTTC | CASSLGTLVDEQYF
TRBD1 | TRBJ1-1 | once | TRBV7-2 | TGTGCCAGCGGCAGGGGGAGGCCGAACACTGAAGCTTTCTTT | CASGRGRPNTEAFF
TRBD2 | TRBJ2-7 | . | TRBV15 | TGTGCCACCAGCAGAGCTAGCGGTTCAGCCTACGAGCAGTACTTC | CATSRASGSAYEQYF